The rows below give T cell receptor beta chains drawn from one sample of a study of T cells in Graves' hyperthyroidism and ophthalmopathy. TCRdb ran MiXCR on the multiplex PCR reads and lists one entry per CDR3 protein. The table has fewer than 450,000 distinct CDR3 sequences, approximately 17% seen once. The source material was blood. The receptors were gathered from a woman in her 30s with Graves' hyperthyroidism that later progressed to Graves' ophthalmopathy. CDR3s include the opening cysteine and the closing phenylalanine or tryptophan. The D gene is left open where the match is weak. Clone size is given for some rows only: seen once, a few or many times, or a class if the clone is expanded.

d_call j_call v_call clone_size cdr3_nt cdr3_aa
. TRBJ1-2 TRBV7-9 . TGTGCCAGCAGCCCCCCGGGTGGTAGCTATGGCTACACCTTC CASSPPGGSYGYTF
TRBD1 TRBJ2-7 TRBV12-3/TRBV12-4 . TGTGCCAGCAGACAAAGACAGGGCTACGAGCGGTACTTC CASRQRQGYERYF
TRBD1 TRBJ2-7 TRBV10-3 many TGTGCCATCGATTCGGGCCAAGGGGGCGGTTACGAGCAGTACTTC CAIDSGQGGGYEQYF
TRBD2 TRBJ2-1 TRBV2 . TGTGCCAGCAGCGTGACTAGCGGGGGCCTTTCGGATGAGCAGTTCTTC CASSVTSGGLSDEQFF
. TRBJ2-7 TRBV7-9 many TGTGCCAGCAGTCCCACAGCTTACTACGAGCAGTACTTC CASSPTAYYEQYF
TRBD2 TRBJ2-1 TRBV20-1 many TGCAGTGCTAGGTCGAGCGGGGCCCCTCTCAATGAGCAGTTCTTC CSARSSGAPLNEQFF
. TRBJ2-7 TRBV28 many TGTGCCAGCAGTTTCCTATATGCGAACGAGCAGTACTTC CASSFLYANEQYF
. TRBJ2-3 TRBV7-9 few TGTGCCAGCAGCGGAAACCAGGCGGGTCCAACACGCACAGATACGCAGTATTTT CASSGNQAGPTRTDTQYF
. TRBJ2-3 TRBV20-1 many TGCAGTGCGTCGGGAGCCGTAACAGATACGCAGTATTTT CSASGAVTDTQYF
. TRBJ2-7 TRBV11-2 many TGTGCCAGCAGCACTGTCCTGGGGGGTTCCTACGAGCAGTACTTC CASSTVLGGSYEQYF
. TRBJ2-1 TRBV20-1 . TGCAGTGCTAGAGTTCTAATGTCGGTCATGAATGAGCAGTTCTTC CSARVLMSVMNEQFF
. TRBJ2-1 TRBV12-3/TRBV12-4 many TGTGCCAGCATCATGAGTCTAGGGTTCAACTACAATGAGCAGTTCTTC CASIMSLGFNYNEQFF
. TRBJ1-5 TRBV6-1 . TGTGCCAGCAGTGAGCTTTCGGAGCCCCGGTTCGGACAGCTCCAGCATTTT CASSELSEPRFGQLQHF
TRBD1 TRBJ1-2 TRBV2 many TGTGCCAGCAGTGAACTTGGACAGGCCGTCTATGGCTACACCTTC CASSELGQAVYGYTF
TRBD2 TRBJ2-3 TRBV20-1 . TGCAGTGCTAGCAGACTAGCGACTAGCACAGATACGCAGTATTTT CSASRLATSTDTQYF
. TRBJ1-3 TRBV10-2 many TGCGCCAGCAGGCCCCGACATAGCTCTGGAAACACCATATATTTT CASRPRHSSGNTIYF
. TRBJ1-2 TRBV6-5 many TGTGCCAGCAGTTACTCGAGAGGAAGGGGACGGACCTATGGCTACACCTTC CASSYSRGRGRTYGYTF
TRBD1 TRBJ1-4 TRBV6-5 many TGTGCCAGCAGTTACTCCGGGACAGGGGATGAAAAACTGTTTTTT CASSYSGTGDEKLFF
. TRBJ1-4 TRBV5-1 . TGCGCCAGCAGCTTGGAGGGGTGGAATGAAAAACTGTTTTTT CASSLEGWNEKLFF
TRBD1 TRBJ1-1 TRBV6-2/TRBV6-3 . TGTGCCAGCAAGAGACAGGGCGGGACTGAAGCTTTCTTT CASKRQGGTEAFF
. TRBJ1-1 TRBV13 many TGTGCCAGCAGCCCCGGTTCGGGTATGAACACTGAAGCTTTCTTT CASSPGSGMNTEAFF
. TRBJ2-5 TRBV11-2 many TGTGCCAGCAGCTCGACGCGGGGTATCCAAGAGACCCAGTACTTC CASSSTRGIQETQYF
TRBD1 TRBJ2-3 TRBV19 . TGTGCCAGTAGTTTGAGAGACAGGGCGGTCACAGATACGCAGTATTTT CASSLRDRAVTDTQYF
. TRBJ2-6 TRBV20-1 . TGCAGTGCTAGAGCAAAGAGCTCTGGGGCCAACGTCCTGACTTTC CSARAKSSGANVLTF
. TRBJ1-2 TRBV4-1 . TGCGCCAGCAGCCAACCGGGACGCCCCTATGGCTACACCTTC CASSQPGRPYGYTF
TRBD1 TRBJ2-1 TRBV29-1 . TGCAGCGTTGAAACAGGGGGCTGGGACAATGAGCAGTTCTTC CSVETGGWDNEQFF
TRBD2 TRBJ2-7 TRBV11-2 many TGTGCCAGCAGCTTTCAACTAGCGGGGGTTTACGAGCAGTACTTC CASSFQLAGVYEQYF
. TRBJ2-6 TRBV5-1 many TGCGCCAGCAGCTTGGCCCTGGGACCTGGGGCCAACGTCCTGACTTTC CASSLALGPGANVLTF
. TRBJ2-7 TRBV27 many TGTGCCAGCAGTTTACGGGGTTCCCGATCCTACGAGCAGTACTTC CASSLRGSRSYEQYF
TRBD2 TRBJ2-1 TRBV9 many TGTGCCAGCAGCGAAACTAGCGGGGGATACTCCTACAATGAGCAGTTCTTC CASSETSGGYSYNEQFF
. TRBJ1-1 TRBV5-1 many TGCGCCAGCAGCTTGGTTGGGAGACCTGAAGCTTTCTTT CASSLVGRPEAFF
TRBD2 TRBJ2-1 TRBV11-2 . TGTGCCAGCAGCTTTACGGGAGCGGGAAATGAGCAGTTCTTC CASSFTGAGNEQFF
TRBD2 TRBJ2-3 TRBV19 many TGTGCCAGTAGTATCACTAGCGGCACAGATACGCAGTATTTT CASSITSGTDTQYF
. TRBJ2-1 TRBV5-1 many TGCGCCAGCAGCTCGGTGGGGGGGCGATACAATGAGCAGTTCTTC CASSSVGGRYNEQFF
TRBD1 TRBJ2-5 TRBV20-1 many TGCAGTGCTCAGGGGACAGGCGGAAAGTCGTGGGAGACCCAGTACTTC CSAQGTGGKSWETQYF
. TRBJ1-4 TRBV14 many TGTGCCAGCAGCCCCGCCCTACAGATCCATAATGAAAAACTGTTTTTT CASSPALQIHNEKLFF
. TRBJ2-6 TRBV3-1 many TGTGCCAGCAGCCACTTGGGTCAGGGGTCGTATGGGGCCAACGTCCTGACTTTC CASSHLGQGSYGANVLTF
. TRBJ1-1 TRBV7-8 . TGTGCCAGCAGCTTAGGACAGTTTCGGAACACTGAAGCTTTCTTT CASSLGQFRNTEAFF
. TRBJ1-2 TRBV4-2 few TGTGCCAGCAGCCAAGTGGGAGATAACTATGGCTACACCTTC CASSQVGDNYGYTF
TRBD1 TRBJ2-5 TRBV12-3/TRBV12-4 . TGTGCCAGCAGACCGACAGGGATGATAGAGACCCAGTACTTC CASRPTGMIETQYF
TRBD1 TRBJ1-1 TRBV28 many TGTGCCAGCAGTCCGACAGGGAGGGTCACTGAAGCTTTCTTT CASSPTGRVTEAFF
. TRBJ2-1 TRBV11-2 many TGTGCCAGCAGCATCTACTTGGGGGGATACAATGAGCAGTTCTTC CASSIYLGGYNEQFF
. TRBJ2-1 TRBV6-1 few TGTGCCAGCAGGAAGGGGGGGGACCACAATGAGCAGTTCTTC CASRKGGDHNEQFF
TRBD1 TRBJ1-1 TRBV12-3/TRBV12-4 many TGTGCCAGCAGAGGACAGGATATGAACACTGAAGCTTTCTTT CASRGQDMNTEAFF
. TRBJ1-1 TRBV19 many TGTGCCAGTAGCCCCGGTAGCCCTGAAGCTTTCTTT CASSPGSPEAFF
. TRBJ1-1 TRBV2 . TGTGCCAGCAGTCCGGAGATGAGCACTGAAGCTTTCTTT CASSPEMSTEAFF
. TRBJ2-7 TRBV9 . TGTGCCAGCAGTACTCAACTAAGGGGTCCGAGCTCCTACGAGCAGTACTTC CASSTQLRGPSSYEQYF
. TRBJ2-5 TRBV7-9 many TGTGCCAGCAGCGTCGCAGGGGAAGAGACCCAGTACTTC CASSVAGEETQYF
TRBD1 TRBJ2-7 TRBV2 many TGTGCCAGCACCCACGTTACCGGGACAGGGCCCTACGAGCAGTACTTC CASTHVTGTGPYEQYF